Given below is one TCR beta chain in context. No antigen is known for it. It was with a sample-barcoded 5' primer and a J-beta primer mix that a second PCR of roughly 6 to 12 cycles was run. TCRdb redid the calling of the 5' RACE reads with MiXCR, one entry per CDR3 protein. The table includes 700,000 to 1,000,000 distinct CDR3 sequences, around two fifths detected once. The data belong to a study of blood T cells in healthy people across ages. Study-wide findings and caveats: A strong correlation was seen between TCR beta diversity and naive T cell percentage.

Germline V gives CDR1 SGHVS, CDR2 FQNEAQ. After removal of 0 bases from V and 6 bases from J, the junction contained 11 bases not matched to a gene. This CDR3 comprises 16 residues. The clonotype originates from a man aged 55 to 70 in good health. Specimen: blood. The V and J genes are TRBV7-8 and TRBJ2-7, with 7 bases fitting TRBD1. The CDR3 DNA follows: TGTGCCAGCAGCTTAGCGGGTAGGACAGGATTTAGCGAGCAGTACTTC. Amino acid sequence: CASSLAGRTGFSEQYF. Variable domain in full (rest from reference TRBV7-8 and TRBJ2-7): GAGVSQSPRYKVAKRGQDVALRCDPISGHVSLFWYQQALGQGPEFLTYFQNEAQLDKSGLPSDRFFAERPEGSVSTLKIQRTQQEDSAVYLCASSLAGRTGFSEQYFGPGTRLTVT.